The 5 T cell receptor beta chains listed next were all sequenced from one sample in a study of T cell responses to AZD1222 COVID-19 vaccine. Profiling relied on immunoSEQ multiplex PCR, and the TCRdb table lists in-frame clones only, not all of them. The sample lists 65,000 to 75,000 clones, around four fifths occurring once. Sequenced material: peripheral blood, taken on day 0 of AZD1222 vaccination. Receptors were obtained from an adult in good health.

The chain combines TRBV27 with TRBJ2-7; 10 nucleotides align to TRBD1. The germline gives CDR1 MNHEY, CDR2 SMNVEV (reference sequence). The J segment lost 5 bases and the V segment lost 6 bases, leaving 1 base of the junction unmatched. The CDR3 extends over 12 amino acids. The chain's CDR3 is CASSGQGDEQYF. The CDR3 DNA reads as TGTGCCAGCAGCGGACAGGGGGACGAGCAGTACTTC.

The chain links TRBV19 to TRBJ1-4; D is undetermined. This CDR3 comprises 14 residues. In germline, CDR1 is LNHDA, CDR2 SQIVND (reference sequence). V was cut by 2 bases and J by 1 base, with 5 bases left in between. CDR3 region: CASSIMKTNEKLFF. Written as DNA, the CDR3 is TGTGCCAGTAGTATAATGAAAACTAATGAAAAACTGTTTTTT.

The genes are TRBV7-3 and TRBJ2-1, with 8 bases that match TRBD1. This CDR3 has 14 amino acids. CDR1 SGHTA and CDR2 FQGTGA come from the germline V gene. Trimming took 0 bases from V and 8 from J; bases not matched to a gene: 3. In DNA, the CDR3 is TGTGCCAGCAGCTTAACGACAGGGGTGGATGAGCAGTTCTTC. Its protein product is CASSLTTGVDEQFF.

V is TRBV7-2 and J is TRBJ2-3; unclear D gene. The V gene lost 1 base and the J gene lost 0 bases, with 14 bases spanning the gap. In germline, CDR1 is SGHTA, CDR2 FQGNSA. The CDR3 has 17 amino acids. The chain's CDR3 is CASSLEAAGLSTDTQYF. CDR3 nucleotide sequence: TGTGCCAGCAGCTTAGAGGCGGCCGGCCTTAGCACAGATACGCAGTATTTT. The variable domain in full, completed from reference TRBV7-2 and TRBJ2-3, reads GAGVSQSPSNKVTEKGKDVELRCDPISGHTALYWYRQSLGQGLEFLIYFQGNSAPDKSGLPSDRFSAERTGGSVSTLTIQRTQQEDSAVYLCASSLEAAGLSTDTQYFGPGTRLTVL.

V gene TRBV2 combines with J gene TRBJ1-1; 10 bases fit TRBD1. From germline, CDR1 is SNHLY and CDR2 FYNNEI. The CDR3 has 14 amino acids. Trimming at V came to 4 bases and at J to 5 bases, leaving 4 bases not matched to a gene. In DNA form, the CDR3 reads TGTGCCAGCAGTGGACAGGGGGCTGGGACTGAAGCTTTCTTT. Its protein product is CASSGQGAGTEAFF.